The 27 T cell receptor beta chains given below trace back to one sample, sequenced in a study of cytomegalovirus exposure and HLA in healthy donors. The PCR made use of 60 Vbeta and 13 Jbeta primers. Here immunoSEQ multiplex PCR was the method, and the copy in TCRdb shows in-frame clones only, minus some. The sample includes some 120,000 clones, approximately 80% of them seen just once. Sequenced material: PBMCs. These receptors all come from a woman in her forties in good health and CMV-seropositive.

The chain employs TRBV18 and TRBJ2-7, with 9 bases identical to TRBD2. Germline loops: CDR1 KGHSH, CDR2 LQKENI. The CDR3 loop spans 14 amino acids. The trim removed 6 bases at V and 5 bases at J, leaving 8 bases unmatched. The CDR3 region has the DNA TGTGCCAGCTCTAGGGTTAGCGGGAGCGACGAGCAGTACTTC. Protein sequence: CASSRVSGSDEQYF. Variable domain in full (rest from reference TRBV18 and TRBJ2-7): NAGVMQNPRHLVRRRGQEARLRCSPMKGHSHVYWYRQLPEEGLKFMVYLQKENIIDESGMPKERFSAEFPKEGPSILRIQQVVRGDSAAYFCASSRVSGSDEQYFGPGTRLTVT.

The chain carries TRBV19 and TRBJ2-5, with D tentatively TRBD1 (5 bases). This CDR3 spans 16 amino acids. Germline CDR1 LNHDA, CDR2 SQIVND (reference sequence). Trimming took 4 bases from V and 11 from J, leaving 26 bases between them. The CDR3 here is CASSTPYQGDLKEQYF. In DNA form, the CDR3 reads TGTGCCAGTAGTACCCCCTACCAGGGCGACTTAAAGGAGCAGTACTTC.

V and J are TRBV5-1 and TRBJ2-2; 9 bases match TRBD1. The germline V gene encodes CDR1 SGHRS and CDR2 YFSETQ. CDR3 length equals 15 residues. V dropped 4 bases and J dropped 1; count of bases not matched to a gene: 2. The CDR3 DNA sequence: TGCGCCAGCAGCGTGGGACAGGGGAACACCGGGGAGCTGTTTTTT. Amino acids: CASSVGQGNTGELFF.

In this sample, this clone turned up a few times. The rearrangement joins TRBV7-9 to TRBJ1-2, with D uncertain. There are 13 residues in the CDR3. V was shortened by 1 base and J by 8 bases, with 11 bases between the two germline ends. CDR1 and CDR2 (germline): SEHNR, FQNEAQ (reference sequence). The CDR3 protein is CASSLGQQAGYTF. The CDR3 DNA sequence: TGTGCCAGCAGCTTAGGGCAGCAGGCAGGCTACACCTTC.

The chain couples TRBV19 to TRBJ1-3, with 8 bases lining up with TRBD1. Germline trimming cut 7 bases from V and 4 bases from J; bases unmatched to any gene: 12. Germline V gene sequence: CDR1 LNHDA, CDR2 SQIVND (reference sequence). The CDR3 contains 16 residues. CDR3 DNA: TGTGCCAGTACCAAAGGACAGGGAAGCATCGGAAACACCATATATTTT. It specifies CASTKGQGSIGNTIYF.

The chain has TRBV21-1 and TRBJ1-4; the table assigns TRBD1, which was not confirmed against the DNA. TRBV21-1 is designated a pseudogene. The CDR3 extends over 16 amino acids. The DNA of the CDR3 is TGTGCCAGCAGCAAAGCGCTCAGGGAAGGGGGTGAAAAACTGTTTTTT. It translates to CASSKALREGGEKLFF.

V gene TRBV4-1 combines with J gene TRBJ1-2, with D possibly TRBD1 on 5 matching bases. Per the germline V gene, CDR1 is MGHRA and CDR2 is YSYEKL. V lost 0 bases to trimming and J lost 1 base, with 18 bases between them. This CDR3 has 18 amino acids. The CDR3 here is CASSQDGTPRRLNYGYTF. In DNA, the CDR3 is TGCGCCAGCAGCCAAGATGGGACTCCTCGGCGGCTTAACTATGGCTACACCTTC.

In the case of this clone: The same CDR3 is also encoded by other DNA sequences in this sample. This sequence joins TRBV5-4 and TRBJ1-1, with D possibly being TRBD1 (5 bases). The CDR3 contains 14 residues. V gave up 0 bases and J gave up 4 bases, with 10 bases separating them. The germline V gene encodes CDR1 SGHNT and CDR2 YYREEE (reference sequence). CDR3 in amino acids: CASSLGQGRTEAFF. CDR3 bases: TGTGCCAGCAGCTTGGGGCAGGGTCGCACTGAAGCTTTCTTT.

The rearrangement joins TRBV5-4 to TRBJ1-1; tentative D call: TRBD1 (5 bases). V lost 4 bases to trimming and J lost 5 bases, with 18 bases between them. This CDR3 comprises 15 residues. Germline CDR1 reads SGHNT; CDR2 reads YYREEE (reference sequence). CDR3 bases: TGTGCCAGCAGCCCCCAAGAGGGGAGGCAAACTGAAGCTTTCTTT. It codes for CASSPQEGRQTEAFF.

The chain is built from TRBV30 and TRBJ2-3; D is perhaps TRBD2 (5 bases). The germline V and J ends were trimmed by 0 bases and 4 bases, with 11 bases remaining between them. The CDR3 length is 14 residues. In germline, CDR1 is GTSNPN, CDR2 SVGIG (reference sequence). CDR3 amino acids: CAWSVGSLADTQYF. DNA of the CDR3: TGTGCCTGGAGTGTGGGGAGTCTCGCAGATACGCAGTATTTT.

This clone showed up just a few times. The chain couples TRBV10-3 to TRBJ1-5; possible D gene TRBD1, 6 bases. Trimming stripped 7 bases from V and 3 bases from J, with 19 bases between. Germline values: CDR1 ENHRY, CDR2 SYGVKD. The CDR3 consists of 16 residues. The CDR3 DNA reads TGTGCCATCATTCCCAGGGACAAAAGTCCCAATCAGCCCCAGCATTTT. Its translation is CAIIPRDKSPNQPQHF.

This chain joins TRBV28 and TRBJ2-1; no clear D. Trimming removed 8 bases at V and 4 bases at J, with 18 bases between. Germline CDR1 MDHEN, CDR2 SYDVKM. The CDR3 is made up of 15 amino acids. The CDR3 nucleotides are TGTGCCAGCTCGAGGCGACCCATCGGGTACAATGAGCAGTTCTTC. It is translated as CASSRRPIGYNEQFF.

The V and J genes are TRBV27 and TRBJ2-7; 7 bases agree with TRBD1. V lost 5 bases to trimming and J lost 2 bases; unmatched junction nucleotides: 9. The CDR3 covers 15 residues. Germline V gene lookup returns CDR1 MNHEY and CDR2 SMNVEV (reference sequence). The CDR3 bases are TGTGCCAGCAGTGGCCCGGGACAGTTGCCCTACGAGCAGTACTTC. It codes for CASSGPGQLPYEQYF.

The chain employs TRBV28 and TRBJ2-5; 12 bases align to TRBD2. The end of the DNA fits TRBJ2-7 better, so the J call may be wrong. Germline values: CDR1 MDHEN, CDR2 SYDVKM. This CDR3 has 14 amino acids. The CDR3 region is CASTGLAGSYEQYF. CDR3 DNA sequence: TGTGCCAGCACCGGACTAGCGGGAAGTTACGAGCAGTACTTC.

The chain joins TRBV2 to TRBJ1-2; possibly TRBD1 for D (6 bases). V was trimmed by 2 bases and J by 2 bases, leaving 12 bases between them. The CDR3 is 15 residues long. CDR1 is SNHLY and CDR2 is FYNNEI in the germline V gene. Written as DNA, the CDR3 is TGTGCCAGCAGTGAAAGGGACACAAAAAACTATGGCTACACCTTC. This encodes CASSERDTKNYGYTF. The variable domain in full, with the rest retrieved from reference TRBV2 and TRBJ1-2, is EPEVTQTPSHQVTQMGQEVILRCVPISNHLYFYWYRQILGQKVEFLVSFYNNEISEKSEIFDDQFSVERPDGSNFTLKIRSTKLEDSAMYFCASSERDTKNYGYTFGSGTRLTVV.

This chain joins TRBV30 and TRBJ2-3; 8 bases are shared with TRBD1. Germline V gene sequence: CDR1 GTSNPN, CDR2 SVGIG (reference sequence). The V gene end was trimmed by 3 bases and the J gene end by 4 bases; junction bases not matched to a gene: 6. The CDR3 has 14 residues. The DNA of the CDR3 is TGTGCCTGGAGCCCCGGACAGGGAGCAGATACGCAGTATTTT. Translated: CAWSPGQGADTQYF. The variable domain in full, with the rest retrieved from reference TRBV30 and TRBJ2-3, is SQTIHQWPATLVQPVGSPLSLECTVEGTSNPNLYWYRQAAGRGLQLLFYSVGIGQISSEVPQNLSASRPQDRQFILSSKKLLLSDSGFYLCAWSPGQGADTQYFGPGTRLTVL.

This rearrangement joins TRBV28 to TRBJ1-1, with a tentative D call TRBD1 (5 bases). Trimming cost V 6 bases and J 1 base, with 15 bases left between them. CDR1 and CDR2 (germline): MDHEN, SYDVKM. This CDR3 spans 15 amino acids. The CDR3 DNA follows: TGTGCCAGCAGAAAGGGGCGCGGGGAGAACACTGAAGCTTTCTTT. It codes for CASRKGRGENTEAFF.

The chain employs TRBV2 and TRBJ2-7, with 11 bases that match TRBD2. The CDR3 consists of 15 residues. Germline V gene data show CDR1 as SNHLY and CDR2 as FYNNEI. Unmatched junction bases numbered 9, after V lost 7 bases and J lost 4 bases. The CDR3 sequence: CASTLMTSGNYEQYF. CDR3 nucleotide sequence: TGTGCCAGCACCCTAATGACTAGCGGGAATTACGAGCAGTACTTC.

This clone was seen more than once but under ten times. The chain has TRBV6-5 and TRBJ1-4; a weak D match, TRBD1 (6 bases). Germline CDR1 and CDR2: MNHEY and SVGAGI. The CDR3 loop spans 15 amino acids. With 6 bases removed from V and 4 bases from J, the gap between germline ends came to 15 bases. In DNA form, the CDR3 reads TGTGCCAGCAGACAGGGCCGCCAACTTAATGAAAAACTGTTTTTT. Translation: CASRQGRQLNEKLFF.

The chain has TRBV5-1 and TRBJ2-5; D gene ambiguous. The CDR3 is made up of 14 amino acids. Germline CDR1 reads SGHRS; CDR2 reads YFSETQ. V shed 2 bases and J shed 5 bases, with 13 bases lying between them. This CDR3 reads CASSLDGSWETQYF. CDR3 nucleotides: TGCGCCAGCAGCTTAGACGGGTCGTGGGAGACCCAGTACTTC. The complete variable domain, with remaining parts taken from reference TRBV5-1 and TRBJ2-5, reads KAGVTQTPRYLIKTRGQQVTLSCSPISGHRSVSWYQQTPGQGLQFLFEYFSETQRNKGNFPGRFSGRQFSNSRSEMNVSTLELGDSALYLCASSLDGSWETQYFGPGTRLLVL.

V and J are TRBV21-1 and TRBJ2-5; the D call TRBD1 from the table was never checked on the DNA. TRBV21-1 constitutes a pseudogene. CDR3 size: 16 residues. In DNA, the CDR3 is TGTGCCAGCAGCAAAGCGCTAGACAGGGGACAAGAGACCCAGTACTTC. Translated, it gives CASSKALDRGQETQYF.

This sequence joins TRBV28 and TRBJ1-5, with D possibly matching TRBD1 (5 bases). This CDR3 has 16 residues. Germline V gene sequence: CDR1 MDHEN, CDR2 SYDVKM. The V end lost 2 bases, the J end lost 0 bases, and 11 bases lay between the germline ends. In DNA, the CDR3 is TGTGCCAGCAGTTTAGCTGGACAAGATAGCAATCAGCCCCAGCATTTT. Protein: CASSLAGQDSNQPQHF.

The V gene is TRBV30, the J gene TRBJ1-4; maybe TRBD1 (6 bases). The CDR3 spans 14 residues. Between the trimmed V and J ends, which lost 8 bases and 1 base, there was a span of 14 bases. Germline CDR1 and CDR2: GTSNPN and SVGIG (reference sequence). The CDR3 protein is CASPYRETNEKLFF. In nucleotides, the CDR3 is TGTGCCAGCCCTTACAGGGAAACTAATGAAAAACTGTTTTTT.

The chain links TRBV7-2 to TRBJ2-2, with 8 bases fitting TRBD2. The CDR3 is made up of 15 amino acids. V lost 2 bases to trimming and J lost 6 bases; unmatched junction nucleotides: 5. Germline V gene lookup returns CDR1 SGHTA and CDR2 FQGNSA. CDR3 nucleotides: TGTGCCAGCAGCTTAAGAAGAGCGGGAGCCGGGGAGCTGTTTTTT. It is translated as CASSLRRAGAGELFF.

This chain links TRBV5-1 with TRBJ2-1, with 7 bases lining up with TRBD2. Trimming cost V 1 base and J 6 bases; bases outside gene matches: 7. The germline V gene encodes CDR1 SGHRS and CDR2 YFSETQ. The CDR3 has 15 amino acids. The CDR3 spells CASSLLGLETNEQFF. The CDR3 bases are TGCGCCAGCAGCTTGTTAGGACTAGAAACCAATGAGCAGTTCTTC.

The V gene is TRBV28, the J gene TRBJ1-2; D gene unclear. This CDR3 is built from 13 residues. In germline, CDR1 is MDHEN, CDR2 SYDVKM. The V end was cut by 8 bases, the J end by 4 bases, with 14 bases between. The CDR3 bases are TGTGCCAGCCAAAGGTCGGGGAGCTATGGCTACACCTTC. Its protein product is CASQRSGSYGYTF.

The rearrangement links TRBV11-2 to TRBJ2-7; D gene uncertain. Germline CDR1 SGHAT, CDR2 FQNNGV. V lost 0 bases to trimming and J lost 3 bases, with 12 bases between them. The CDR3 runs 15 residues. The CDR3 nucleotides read TGTGCCAGCAGCTTAGATCTAAGGCGGCTCTACGAGCAGTACTTC. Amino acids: CASSLDLRRLYEQYF. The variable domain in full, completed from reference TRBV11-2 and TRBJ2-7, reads EAGVAQSPRYKIIEKRQSVAFWCNPISGHATLYWYQQILGQGPKLLIQFQNNGVVDDSQLPKDRFSAERLKGVDSTLKIQPAKLEDSAVYLCASSLDLRRLYEQYFGPGTRLTVT.